This TCR beta chain was captured by sequencing in a study of molecular identifiers for immune sequencing clone quantification. Previously published methods and listed TCR primers were used for the bulk TCR libraries. TCRdb re-called the PCR reads through MiXCR, storing one row per CDR3 protein. The sample lists around 480,000 distinct CDR3 sequences; approximately 25% were seen once. The CDR3 loop spans 18 amino acids. V lost 0 bases to trimming and J lost 3 bases, with 17 bases between them. Per the germline V gene, CDR1 is SGHVS and CDR2 is FQNEAQ. The sequence was collected from a human donor in good health. Some libraries in this study had Jurkat cell RNA spiked in. The rearrangement links TRBV7-8 to TRBJ2-2; D not certain. Material: naive CD8+ T cells from blood, with Jurkat cell RNA spiked in. Subset specified: FACS-sorted CD8+CD4-CCR7+CD45RA+ naive T cells. DNA for the CDR3: TGTGCCAGCAGCTTAGCGTCGGCGGTTCGGATGGACACCGGGGAGCTGTTTTTT. Encoded protein: CASSLASAVRMDTGELFF.